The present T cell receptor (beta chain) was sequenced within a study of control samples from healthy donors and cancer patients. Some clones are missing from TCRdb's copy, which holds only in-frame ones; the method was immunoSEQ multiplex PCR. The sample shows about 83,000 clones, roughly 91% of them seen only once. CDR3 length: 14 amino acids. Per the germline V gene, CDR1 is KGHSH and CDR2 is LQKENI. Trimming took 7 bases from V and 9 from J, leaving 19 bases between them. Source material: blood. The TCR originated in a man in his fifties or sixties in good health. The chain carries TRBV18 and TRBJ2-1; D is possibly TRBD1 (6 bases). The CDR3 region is CASFTGLTGGEQFF. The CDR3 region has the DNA TGTGCCAGCTTCACAGGGCTAACGGGTGGTGAGCAGTTCTTC.